This TCR beta chain was recorded in a study of blood T cell repertoires in COVID-19. The wider study: Specimens from acute and convalescent COVID-19 originated in the United States, Italy and Spain. T cells, B-cell-depleted T cells, or PBMCs supplied cDNA or gDNA.

As processed by the authors: The assay estimated nucleated cells by amplifying reference gene primers. Assay: immunoSEQ multiplex PCR; the TCRdb copy retains only in-frame clones and omits some. V, J and clone size are those of that table, while D and trimming were read from the DNA. The sample lists 20,000 to 25,000 clones, about 73% occurring once. This CDR3 spans 15 amino acids. V was pared by 4 bases and J by 8 bases, with 10 bases of the junction left unmatched. Germline CDR1 reads LGHNA; CDR2 reads YSLEER. In this sample, this clone turned up once. The receptor's source is a human donor in a cohort sampled during active or convalescent COVID-19. The material sequenced was peripheral blood. The chain has TRBV4-3 and TRBJ1-4, with 7 bases fitting TRBD1. In nucleotides, the CDR3 is TGCGCCAGCAGCCGGAACTCAGACAGGGCCGAAAAACTGTTTTTT. Its protein is CASSRNSDRAEKLFF.